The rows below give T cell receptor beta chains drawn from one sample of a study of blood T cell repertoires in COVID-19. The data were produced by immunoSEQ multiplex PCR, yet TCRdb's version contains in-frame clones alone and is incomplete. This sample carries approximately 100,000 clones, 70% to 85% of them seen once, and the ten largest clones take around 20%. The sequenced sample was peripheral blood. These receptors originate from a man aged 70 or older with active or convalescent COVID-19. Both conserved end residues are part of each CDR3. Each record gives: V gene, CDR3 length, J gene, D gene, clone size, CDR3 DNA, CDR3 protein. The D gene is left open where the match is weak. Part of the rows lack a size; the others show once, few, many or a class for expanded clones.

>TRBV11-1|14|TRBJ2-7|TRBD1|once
TGTGCCAGCAGCTTAGTTGGGACAGGGCGTGAGCAGTACTTC
CASSLVGTGREQYF
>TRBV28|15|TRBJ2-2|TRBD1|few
TGTGCCAGCAGGGAGGACAGGCTGAACACCGGGGAGCTGTTTTTT
CASREDRLNTGELFF
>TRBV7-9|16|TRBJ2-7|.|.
TGTGCCAGCAGCCTAGGGAACCGGGACATGAGCTACGAGCAGTACTTC
CASSLGNRDMSYEQYF
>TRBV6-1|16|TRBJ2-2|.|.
TGTGCCAGCAGTGAAAGGCTTTCAGGGGACACCGGGGAGCTGTTTTTT
CASSERLSGDTGELFF
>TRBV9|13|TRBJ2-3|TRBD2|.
TGTGCCAGCAGCGCGATAGCGGGAGATACGCAGTATTTT
CASSAIAGDTQYF
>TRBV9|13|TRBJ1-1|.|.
TGTGCCAGCAGCGCAACACCGAACACTGAAGCTTTCTTT
CASSATPNTEAFF
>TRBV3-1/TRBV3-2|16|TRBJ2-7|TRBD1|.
TGTGCCAGCAGCCATATCCGTACAGGGGGCTCCTACGAGCAGTACTTC
CASSHIRTGGSYEQYF
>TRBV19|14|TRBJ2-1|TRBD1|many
TGTGCCAGTAGTATCGGACAGGGTTGGAATGAGCAGTTCTTC
CASSIGQGWNEQFF
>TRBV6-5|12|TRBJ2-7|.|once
TGTGCCAGCAGGGGCGTGGCCTACGAGCAGTACTTC
CASRGVAYEQYF
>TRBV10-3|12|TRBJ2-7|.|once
TGTGCCATCAGTGAGTCGGCGGGAAGACAGTACTTC
CAISESAGRQYF
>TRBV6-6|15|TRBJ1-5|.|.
TGTGCCAGCAGTTACGGGGGGGGAGACAATCAGCCCCAGCATTTT
CASSYGGGDNQPQHF
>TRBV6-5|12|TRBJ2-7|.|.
TGTGCCAGCAGCCCCGCAGGGGACGAGCAGTACTTC
CASSPAGDEQYF
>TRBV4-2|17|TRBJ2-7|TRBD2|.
TGTGCCAGCAGCCAAGGACTAGCGGGGGGGATTTTAGGCGAGCAGTACTTC
CASSQGLAGGILGEQYF
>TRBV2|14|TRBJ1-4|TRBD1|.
TGTGCCAGCAGTTGGGACAGGGGGCAGGAAAAACTGTTTTTT
CASSWDRGQEKLFF
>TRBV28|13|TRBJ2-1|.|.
TGTGCCAGCAGTTTTAGTAACTACAATGAGCAGTTCTTC
CASSFSNYNEQFF
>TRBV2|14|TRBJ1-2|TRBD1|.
TGTGCCAGCAGGTCGGGACAGGGGATGTATGGCTACACCTTC
CASRSGQGMYGYTF
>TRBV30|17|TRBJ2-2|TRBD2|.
TGTGCCTGGAGTGTCACTAGCGGGAATTTGAACACCGGGGAGCTGTTTTTT
CAWSVTSGNLNTGELFF
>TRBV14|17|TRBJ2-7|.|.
TGTGCCAGCAGCCGGACGCTGGGGGCTAAGGGGGTCTACGAGCAGTACTTC
CASSRTLGAKGVYEQYF
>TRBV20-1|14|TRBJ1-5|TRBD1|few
TGCAGTGCCAGTCAGGGGGCGAGAGATCAGCCCCAGCATTTT
CSASQGARDQPQHF
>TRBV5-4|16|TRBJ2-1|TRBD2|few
TGTGCCAGCAGCACAAAGACTAGCGGGGGTATGGATGAGCAGTTCTTC
CASSTKTSGGMDEQFF
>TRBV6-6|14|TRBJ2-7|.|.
TGTGCCAGCAGTTACCGCGGGATTCTCTACGAGCAGTACTTC
CASSYRGILYEQYF
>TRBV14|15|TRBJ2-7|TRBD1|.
TGTGCCAGCAGCCAAGAGGACAGGGGAAGATACGAGCAGTACTTC
CASSQEDRGRYEQYF
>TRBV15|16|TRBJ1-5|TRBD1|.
TGTGCCACCAGCAGAGGGGACAGGAGTGAAGATCAGCCCCAGCATTTT
CATSRGDRSEDQPQHF
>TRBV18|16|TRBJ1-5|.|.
TGTGCCAGCTCACCCCAGGAATCTGCCAGCAATCAGCCCCAGCATTTT
CASSPQESASNQPQHF
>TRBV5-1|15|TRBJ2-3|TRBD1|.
TGCGCCAGCAGCCCGGGACAGGGGTTTACAGATACGCAGTATTTT
CASSPGQGFTDTQYF
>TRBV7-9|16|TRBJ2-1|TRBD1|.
TGTGCCAGCAGCTTAGGTCCAGGGGGCGCGGGGAATGAGCAGTTCTTC
CASSLGPGGAGNEQFF
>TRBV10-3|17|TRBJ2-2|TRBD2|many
TGTGCCATCAGTGAGTCCGGAGCGGGAGGGCGTCCCGGGGAGCTGTTTTTT
CAISESGAGGRPGELFF
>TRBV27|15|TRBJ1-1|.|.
TGTGCCAGCAGTAAGATCGCGGGGCTAAACACTGAAGCTTTCTTT
CASSKIAGLNTEAFF
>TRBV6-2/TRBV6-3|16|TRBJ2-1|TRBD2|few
TGTGCCAGCAGTTCCGGGGACTACCCTAGGTGGGATGAGCAGTTCTTC
CASSSGDYPRWDEQFF
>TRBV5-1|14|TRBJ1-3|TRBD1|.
TGCGCCAGCAGCTTGGGACAGGGGGCTGACACCATATATTTT
CASSLGQGADTIYF
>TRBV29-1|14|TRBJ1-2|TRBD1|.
TGCAGCGCCACCCCCGGGACAGGAAACTATGGCTACACCTTC
CSATPGTGNYGYTF
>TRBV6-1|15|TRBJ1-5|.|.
TGTGCCAGCAGACGGGACAACTATAGCAATCAGCCCCAGCATTTT
CASRRDNYSNQPQHF
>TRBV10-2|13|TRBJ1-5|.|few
TGCGCCAGCAGCGGGGGACCCTATCAGCCCCAGCATTTT
CASSGGPYQPQHF
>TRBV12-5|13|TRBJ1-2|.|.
TGTGCTAGTGGTTATGCAGGGCGCTATGGCTACACCTTC
CASGYAGRYGYTF
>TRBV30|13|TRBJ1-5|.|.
TGTGCCTGGAGTGCTGACTCCAATCAGCCCCAGCATTTT
CAWSADSNQPQHF
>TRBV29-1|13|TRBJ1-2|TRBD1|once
TGCAGCGTGGACAGGTTAAGGGGCTATGGCTACACCTTC
CSVDRLRGYGYTF
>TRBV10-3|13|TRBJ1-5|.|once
TGTGCCATCAGTGAAGGGGTGAATCAGCCCCAGCATTTT
CAISEGVNQPQHF
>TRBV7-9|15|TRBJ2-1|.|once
TGTGCCAGCAGCTGGGAGATTCTCCAATACAATGAGCAGTTCTTC
CASSWEILQYNEQFF
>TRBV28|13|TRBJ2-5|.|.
TGTGCCAGCATACAGACTAACCAAGAGACCCAGTACTTC
CASIQTNQETQYF
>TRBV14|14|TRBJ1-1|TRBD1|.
TGTGCCAGCAGCCAGCAGACAGGGGGCACTGAAGCTTTCTTT
CASSQQTGGTEAFF